A single sample is the source of the 27 T cell receptor beta chains below, sequenced in a study of cytomegalovirus exposure and HLA in healthy donors (dated by TCRdb to 2016 to 2017). The library was generated by the immunoSEQ multiplex PCR assay. The multiplex PCR relied on a mix of 60 forward primers for TCR Vbeta segments and 13 reverse primers for TCR Jbeta segments. TCRdb mirrors the immuneACCESS table, restricted to in-frame sequences. Some clones are absent from its copies; in checked studies, under half trace to an unresolved V gene, and the reason for the others is unknown. For this sample the table gives about 140,000 clones, of which roughly 88% were detected only once. Roughly 0.53% of the sample rests with the top ten. The sample was PBMCs. The receptors stem from a woman between 40 and 50 years old in good health and CMV-seronegative.

The V and J genes are TRBV6-6 and TRBJ2-5; TRBD2 agrees at 8 bases. The CDR3 length is 16 residues. Germline V gene data show CDR1 as MNHNY and CDR2 as SVGAGI (reference sequence). Unmatched junction bases numbered 7, after V lost 4 bases and J lost 0 bases. The CDR3 loop reads CASSLIAGSYQETQYF. The CDR3 DNA is TGTGCCAGCAGTTTAATAGCGGGATCGTACCAAGAGACCCAGTACTTC.

The V gene is TRBV11-2, the J gene TRBJ2-7; D call uncertain. Trimming took off 0 bases at V and 3 bases at J, with 3 bases between the two ends. Per the germline V gene, CDR1 is SGHAT and CDR2 is FQNNGV. The CDR3 sequence is 12 residues long. CDR3 amino acids: CASSLDRYEQYF. The CDR3 DNA reads as TGTGCCAGCAGCTTAGACCGCTACGAGCAGTACTTC.

The chain uses TRBV27 and TRBJ2-1; 15 nucleotides agree with TRBD2. V shed 5 bases, J shed 0 bases, and the junction held 2 bases outside the gene matches. Germline V CDR1 and CDR2: MNHEY, SMNVEV (reference sequence). The CDR3 sequence is 17 residues long. CDR3 amino acids: CASSGTSGRPSYNEQFF. In DNA form, the CDR3 reads TGTGCCAGCAGTGGGACTAGCGGGAGGCCCTCCTACAATGAGCAGTTCTTC.

The V call is TRBV5-8, the J call TRBJ1-2; 8 nucleotides align to TRBD1. The CDR3 is 15 residues long. Unmatched junction bases numbered 5, after V lost 0 bases and J lost 4 bases. CDR1 SGHTS and CDR2 YDEGEE come from the germline V gene. This CDR3 is CASSLVQGAVYGYTF. The CDR3 DNA sequence: TGTGCCAGCAGCTTGGTGCAGGGGGCCGTCTATGGCTACACCTTC.

This clone was picked up one time. The rearrangement links TRBV14 to TRBJ2-7, with D possibly matching TRBD1 (5 bases). Trimming stripped 5 bases from V and 3 bases from J, with 20 bases between. Germline V gene data show CDR1 as SGHDN and CDR2 as FVKESK. The CDR3 is 16 residues long. The CDR3 DNA reads TGTGCCAGCAGCTATCACCCCGGACAATCCGTCTACGAGCAGTACTTC. Translated: CASSYHPGQSVYEQYF.

This chain links TRBV2 with TRBJ1-5; no definite D call. Looked up from germline, CDR1 is SNHLY and CDR2 is FYNNEI. The germline V and J ends were trimmed by 6 bases and 0 bases, with 9 bases remaining between them. The CDR3 is 14 amino acids. The CDR3 DNA is TGTGCCAGCAGGGAGGGAGTTAGCAATCAGCCCCAGCATTTT. Amino acid sequence: CASREGVSNQPQHF.

This sequence joins TRBV6-6 and TRBJ2-1; D is undetermined. V dropped 8 bases and J dropped 2 bases, with 10 bases sitting between them. CDR1 is MNHNY and CDR2 is SVGAGI in the germline V gene (reference sequence). This CDR3 is 13 amino acids long. This CDR3 is CASCVGPYNEQFF. CDR3 DNA: TGTGCCAGCTGTGTTGGGCCCTACAATGAGCAGTTCTTC.

V usage is TRBV14 and J usage is TRBJ2-1; TRBD1 aligns across 7 bases. CDR1 and CDR2 (germline): SGHDN, FVKESK. The ends lost 0 bases at V and 4 bases at J; junction bases unmatched: 6. The CDR3 is 16 residues long. The CDR3: CASSQEGRGYYNEQFF. CDR3 sequence (DNA): TGTGCCAGCAGCCAAGAAGGCAGGGGGTATTACAATGAGCAGTTCTTC.

This clone was seen just once. This chain connects TRBV19 to TRBJ2-1, with D possibly being TRBD2 (6 bases). V was trimmed by 4 bases and J by 0 bases, leaving 13 bases between them. Germline V gene data show CDR1 as LNHDA and CDR2 as SQIVND (reference sequence). This CDR3 is 16 amino acids long. The CDR3 region is CASSTLVGSSYNEQFF. In DNA form, the CDR3 reads TGTGCCAGTAGTACCCTCGTCGGGAGCTCCTACAATGAGCAGTTCTTC.

The rearrangement uses TRBV5-1 and TRBJ2-5; 10 bases are a match to TRBD2. Per the germline V gene, CDR1 is SGHRS and CDR2 is YFSETQ. V was clipped by 3 bases and J by 1 base; unmatched bases: 6. CDR3 length: 16 amino acids. CDR3 region: CASSSGGTSAQETQYF. The CDR3, as DNA: TGCGCCAGCAGCTCGGGGGGGACTAGCGCCCAAGAGACCCAGTACTTC.

In DNA form, the CDR3 reads TGCAGCGTTGAAGATCCGGGACAGGGCTATGGCTACACCTTC. Its translation is CSVEDPGQGYGYTF. This rearrangement joins TRBV29-1 to TRBJ1-2; TRBD1 aligns across 9 bases. V was pared by 0 bases and J by 4 bases, with 3 bases of the junction left unmatched. The germline gives CDR1 SQVTM, CDR2 ANQGSEA. The CDR3 sequence is 14 residues long.

The chain uses TRBV10-3 and TRBJ1-1; D perhaps matches TRBD1 (6 bases). The CDR3 sequence is 17 residues long. Germline values: CDR1 ENHRY, CDR2 SYGVKD. Trimming removed 2 bases at V and 5 bases at J, with 21 bases between. CDR3 in amino acids: CAISETRTPGAWTEAFF. As DNA, the CDR3 is TGTGCCATCAGTGAGACACGAACCCCAGGGGCCTGGACTGAAGCTTTCTTT.

This clone was recorded only once. The chain links TRBV27 to TRBJ2-7, with D possibly TRBD1 on 5 matching bases. CDR1 is MNHEY, CDR2 SMNVEV, per germline (reference sequence). Between the trimmed V and J ends, which lost 4 bases and 2 bases, there was a span of 9 bases. The CDR3 covers 13 residues. For the CDR3, the DNA is TGTGCCAGCAGTTCACCAGGGACCTACGAGCAGTACTTC. This gives the protein CASSSPGTYEQYF.

This clone has just one count. The chain recombines TRBV6-6 with TRBJ1-2, with D unclear. Trimming pared 2 bases from V and 8 bases from J, leaving 12 bases between. CDR3 length: 13 amino acids. From germline, CDR1 is MNHNY and CDR2 SVGAGI (reference sequence). The CDR3 nucleotides are TGTGCCAGCAGTTACACGTATATGGAGGGCTACACCTTC. It codes for CASSYTYMEGYTF.

V is TRBV27 and J is TRBJ2-7; TRBD1 aligns across 8 bases. This CDR3 has 14 residues. Germline V gene sequence: CDR1 MNHEY, CDR2 SMNVEV (reference sequence). V was clipped by 4 bases and J by 5 bases; unmatched bases: 7. DNA for the CDR3: TGTGCCAGCAGTTCCGACAGGGGTCTGAACGAGCAGTACTTC. This encodes CASSSDRGLNEQYF.

The V gene is TRBV7-9, the J gene TRBJ2-1; 7 bases fit TRBD2. The germline CDR1 and CDR2 sequences are SEHNR and FQNEAQ (reference sequence). Trimming cost V 1 base and J 8 bases; bases outside gene matches: 11. The CDR3 has 16 amino acids. CDR3 DNA: TGTGCCAGCAGCTTAGTATTCGGCGGGAGTGGGGATGAGCAGTTCTTC. Its translation is CASSLVFGGSGDEQFF.

This clone came up once. The CDR3: CAWTKGLAGGETQYF. The CDR3 nucleotides are TGTGCCTGGACGAAGGGACTAGCGGGAGGAGAGACCCAGTACTTC. The chain uses TRBV30 and TRBJ2-5; 15 bases fit TRBD2. The CDR3 runs 15 residues. Trimming took 4 bases from V and 4 from J; bases not matched to a gene: 4. CDR1 is GTSNPN and CDR2 is SVGIG in the germline V gene (reference sequence).

On this clone: Germline and junction disagree at one end, which may indicate a read error. The rearrangement uses TRBV7-9 and TRBJ2-1; D might be TRBD2 (6 bases). In germline, CDR1 is SEHNR, CDR2 FQNEAQ (reference sequence). CDR3 size: 12 residues. The CDR3 DNA sequence: TGTTCCAGCAGCGACGCGGGGACTGAGCAGTTCTTC. Amino acids: CSSSDAGTEQFF.

J is TRBJ1-1 and V is TRBV4-1; 7 nucleotides line up with TRBD1. V lost 4 bases, J lost 4 bases, and 9 bases stayed unmatched. The CDR3 runs 15 residues. In germline, CDR1 is MGHRA, CDR2 YSYEKL. The DNA of the CDR3 is TGCGCCAGCAGCCTGCGACAGGGTAGAGGCACTGAAGCTTTCTTT. This sequence encodes CASSLRQGRGTEAFF.

This clone has just a few counts. The V gene is TRBV11-3, the J gene TRBJ2-3; 9 nucleotides line up with TRBD2. This CDR3 contains 17 residues. Trimming removed 1 base from V and 3 bases from J; junction bases left unmatched: 8. Germline CDR1 and CDR2: SGHNT and YENEEA. The CDR3 DNA reads as TGTGCCAGCAGCTTAGGGTCTAGCGGGACACCAACAGATACGCAGTATTTT. Encoded protein: CASSLGSSGTPTDTQYF.

The chain carries TRBV21-1 and TRBJ2-7; TRBD1, as called in the table, went unchecked against the DNA. TRBV21-1 counts as a pseudogene. The CDR3 loop spans 12 amino acids. In DNA, the CDR3 is TGTGCCAGCAGGACAGGGGTCCACGAGCAGTACTTC. It yields the protein CASRTGVHEQYF.

V usage is TRBV5-4 and J usage is TRBJ2-5; TRBD2 matches at 12 bases. Germline V gene data show CDR1 as SGHNT and CDR2 as YYREEE (reference sequence). The CDR3 spans 17 residues. With V trimmed by 3 bases and J by 5 bases, 11 bases remained unmatched. CDR3: CASSYGLAGGMVETQYF. The CDR3 DNA is TGTGCCAGCAGCTATGGGCTAGCGGGAGGGATGGTGGAGACCCAGTACTTC.

The V gene is TRBV7-9, the J gene TRBJ2-5; 7 positions agree with TRBD2. V shed 1 base, J shed 4 bases, and the junction held 9 bases outside the gene matches. This CDR3 is built from 16 residues. Germline CDR1 reads SEHNR; CDR2 reads FQNEAQ (reference sequence). The CDR3 region is CASSLGAGLGRETQYF. CDR3 nucleotides: TGTGCCAGCAGCTTAGGAGCGGGGCTTGGGCGAGAGACCCAGTACTTC.

The V gene is TRBV5-1, the J gene TRBJ2-1, with 7 positions matching TRBD1. The junction had 3 bases not matched to a gene; V was cut back by 0 bases and J by 6 bases. The V gene's germline CDR1 is SGHRS and CDR2 YFSETQ. This CDR3 contains 14 residues. The CDR3: CASSLGGQPNEQFF. The CDR3 bases are TGCGCCAGCAGCTTGGGGGGACAGCCCAATGAGCAGTTCTTC.

The rearrangement joins TRBV19 to TRBJ1-4; 8 bases map to TRBD1. With 4 bases clipped from V and 10 bases from J, the junction kept 8 bases outside the gene matches. Germline CDR1 is LNHDA and CDR2 is SQIVND (reference sequence). The CDR3 is 14 residues long. For the CDR3, the DNA is TGTGCCAGTAGTAAGACAGGGGAGGTTGGAAAACTGTTTTTT. Protein: CASSKTGEVGKLFF.

This rearrangement joins TRBV6-6 to TRBJ2-5; 8 positions match TRBD1. The CDR3 covers 15 residues. The V and J ends lost 6 bases and 0 bases, in that order; junction bases with no gene match: 6. Per germline, CDR1 MNHNY and CDR2 SVGAGI (reference sequence). The CDR3 sequence: CASRSGQGYQETQYF. CDR3 nucleotides: TGTGCCAGCAGAAGTGGACAGGGTTACCAAGAGACCCAGTACTTC.

This chain links TRBV27 with TRBJ1-4; D is possibly TRBD1 (6 bases). Per the germline V gene, CDR1 is MNHEY and CDR2 is SMNVEV (reference sequence). Deletions cut 6 bases from V and 16 bases from J, with 21 bases between. CDR3 length: 13 residues. The CDR3 loop reads CASSTGHDARRFF. The DNA of the CDR3 is TGTGCCAGCAGCACGGGACATGACGCCCGTCGGTTTTTT.